A single T cell receptor beta chain is shown here with its context. The antigen remains undetermined. CDR3 length: 16 residues. Trimming cost V 2 bases and J 4 bases; bases outside gene matches: 9. Germline CDR1 LNHDA, CDR2 SQIVND (reference sequence). This specimen belongs to a study of T cells in Graves' hyperthyroidism and ophthalmopathy. It was RNA transcripts that yielded the amplified TCR beta CDR3 regions. First-round RT-PCR of the TCR CDR3 relied on the HTBI primer set. TCRdb reprocessed the multiplex PCR reads with MiXCR, giving one entry per CDR3 protein. This table holds about 770,000 distinct CDR3 sequences, around 20% found once. Subjects aged 18 to 65 presented with newly diagnosed hyperthyroidism of less than 2 months' duration. Clinical symptoms, serum thyroxine and TRAb, thyroid ultrasound and orbital computed tomography together formed the diagnostic basis. Overall study results and limits: The model forecast ophthalmopathy, anticipating it by a median around 6.5 months before onset.

The rearrangement joins TRBV19 to TRBJ2-5; 8 nucleotides line up with TRBD1. Sequencing was done on a sample of blood. This TCR was sampled from a woman in her forties or fifties with Graves' hyperthyroidism that later progressed to Graves' ophthalmopathy. The CDR3 reads CASSIRPGTGRETQYF. The CDR3 coding sequence is TGTGCCAGTAGTATAAGACCCGGGACAGGTCGAGAGACCCAGTACTTC.